The subject of this entry is one T cell receptor beta chain. The germline CDR1 and CDR2 sequences are SEHNR and FQNEAQ (reference sequence). The CDR3 runs to 15 residues. V lost 1 base and J lost 7, with 13 bases in between. The data derive from a study of shared clonotypes between healthy human individuals. Naive-designated CD8 cells lacked CD45RO, were positively enriched for CCR7, and omitted terminally differentiated effector memory CD45RA+ cells. In the authors' workflow: With immunoSEQ giving junction-only sequences and no quality scores, filtering differed. The method was immunoSEQ multiplex PCR; TCRdb's version includes in-frame clones alone and lacks a portion of them. V and J calls and clone size are copied from that table; D and trimming were computed from the DNA. The top ten clones hold roughly 1.7% of a sample with about 2.1 million clones, 85% to 95% of them seen once.

The source is a young man in good health. Some clones in this sample may be carry-over from other donors' samples. The chain joins TRBV7-9 to TRBJ1-4, with D perhaps matching TRBD1 (5 bases). The sequencing sample was made of naive CD8+ T cells from PBMCs. The CDR3 DNA sequence: TGTGCCAGCAGCTTAGACGCCAGGGTGGGTGAAAAACTGTTTTTT. Protein product: CASSLDARVGEKLFF.